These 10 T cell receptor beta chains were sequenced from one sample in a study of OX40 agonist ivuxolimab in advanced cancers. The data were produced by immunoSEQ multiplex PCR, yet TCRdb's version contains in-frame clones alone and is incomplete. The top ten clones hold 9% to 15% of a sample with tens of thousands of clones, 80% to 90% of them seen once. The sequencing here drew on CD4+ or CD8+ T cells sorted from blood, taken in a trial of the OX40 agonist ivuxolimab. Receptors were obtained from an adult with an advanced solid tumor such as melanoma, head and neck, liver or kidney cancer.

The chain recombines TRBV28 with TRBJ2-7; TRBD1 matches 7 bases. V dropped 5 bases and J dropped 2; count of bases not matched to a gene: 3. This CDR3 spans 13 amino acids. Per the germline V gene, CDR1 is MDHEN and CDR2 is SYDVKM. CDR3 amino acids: CASSDRDPYEQYV. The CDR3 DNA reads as TGTGCCAGCAGTGACAGGGACCCCTACGAGCAGTACGTC.

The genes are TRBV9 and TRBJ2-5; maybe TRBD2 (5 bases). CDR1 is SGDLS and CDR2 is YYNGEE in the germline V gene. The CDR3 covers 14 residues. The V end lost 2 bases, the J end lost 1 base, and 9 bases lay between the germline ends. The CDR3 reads CASSVGAGQETQYF. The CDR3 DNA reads TGTGCCAGCAGCGTTGGCGCGGGCCAAGAGACCCAGTACTTC.

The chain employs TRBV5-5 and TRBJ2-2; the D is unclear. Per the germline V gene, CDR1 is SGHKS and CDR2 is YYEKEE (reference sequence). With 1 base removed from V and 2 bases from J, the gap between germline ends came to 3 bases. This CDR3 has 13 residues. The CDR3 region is CASSLQNTGELFF. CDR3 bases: TGTGCCAGCAGCTTGCAAAACACCGGGGAGCTGTTTTTT.

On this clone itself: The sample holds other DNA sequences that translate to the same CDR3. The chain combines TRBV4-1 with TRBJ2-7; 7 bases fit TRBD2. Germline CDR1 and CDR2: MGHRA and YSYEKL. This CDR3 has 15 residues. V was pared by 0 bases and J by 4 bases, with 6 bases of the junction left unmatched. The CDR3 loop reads CASSQDRSGIYEQYF. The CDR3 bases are TGCGCCAGCAGCCAAGATCGGAGCGGGATATACGAGCAGTACTTC.

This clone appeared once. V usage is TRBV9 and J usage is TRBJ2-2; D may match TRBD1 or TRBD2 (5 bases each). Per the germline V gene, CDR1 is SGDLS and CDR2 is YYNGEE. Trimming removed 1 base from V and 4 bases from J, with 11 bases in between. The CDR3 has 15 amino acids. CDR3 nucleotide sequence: TGTGCCAGCAGCGTATCCGGGACCCCCACCGGGGAGCTGTTTTTT. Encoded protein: CASSVSGTPTGELFF.

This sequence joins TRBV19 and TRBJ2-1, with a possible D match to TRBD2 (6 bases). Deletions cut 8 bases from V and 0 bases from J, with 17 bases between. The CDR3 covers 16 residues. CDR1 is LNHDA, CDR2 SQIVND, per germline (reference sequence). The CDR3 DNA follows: TGTGCCAGTCTTGGAGCGGGTTCGAGCTCCTACAATGAGCAGTTCTTC. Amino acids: CASLGAGSSSYNEQFF.

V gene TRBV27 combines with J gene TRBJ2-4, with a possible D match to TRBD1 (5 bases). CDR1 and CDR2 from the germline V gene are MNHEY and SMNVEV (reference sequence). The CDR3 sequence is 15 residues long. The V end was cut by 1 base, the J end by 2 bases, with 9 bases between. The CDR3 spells CASSLYQGTKNIQYF. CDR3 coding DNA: TGTGCCAGCAGTTTATATCAGGGTACCAAAAACATTCAGTACTTC.

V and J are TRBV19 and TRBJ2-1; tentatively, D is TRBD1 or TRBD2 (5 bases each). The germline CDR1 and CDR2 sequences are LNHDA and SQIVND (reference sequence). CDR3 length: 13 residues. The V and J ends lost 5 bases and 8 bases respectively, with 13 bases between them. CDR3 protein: CASSLGLGDEQFF. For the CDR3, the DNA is TGTGCCAGTAGTCTAGGCTTGGGGGATGAGCAGTTCTTC.

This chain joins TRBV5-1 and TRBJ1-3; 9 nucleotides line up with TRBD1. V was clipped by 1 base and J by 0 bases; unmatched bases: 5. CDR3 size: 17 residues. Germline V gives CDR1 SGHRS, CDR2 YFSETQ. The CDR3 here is CASSLPTGGSSGNTIYF. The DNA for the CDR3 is TGCGCCAGCAGCTTGCCGACAGGGGGGAGCTCTGGAAACACCATATATTTT.

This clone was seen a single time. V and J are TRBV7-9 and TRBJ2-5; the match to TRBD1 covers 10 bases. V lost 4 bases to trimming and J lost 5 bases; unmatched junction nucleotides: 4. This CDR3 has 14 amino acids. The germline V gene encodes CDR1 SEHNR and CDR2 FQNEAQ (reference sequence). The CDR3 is CASSSPGQGETQYF. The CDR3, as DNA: TGTGCCAGCAGCTCCCCGGGACAGGGGGAGACCCAGTACTTC.